These 26 T cell receptor beta chains were sequenced from one sample in a study of T cell responses to AZD1222 COVID-19 vaccine. Sequenced by immunoSEQ multiplex PCR; TCRdb stores in-frame clones only, minus some. The table records nearly 110,000 clones, about 89% of them present only once. This specimen was peripheral blood, taken on day 0 of AZD1222 vaccination. The receptors originated from an adult in good health.

This clone was observed a few times. The chain joins TRBV9 to TRBJ1-2; perhaps TRBD1 as D (5 bases). This CDR3 contains 16 residues. Germline values: CDR1 SGDLS, CDR2 YYNGEE. Trimming pared 3 bases from V and 4 bases from J, leaving 19 bases between. The CDR3 DNA reads TGTGCCAGCAGCGGCGGCCACAGGCTTGCGGGCTATGGCTACACCTTC. Amino acid sequence: CASSGGHRLAGYGYTF.

The gene calls are TRBV9 and TRBJ1-5; D ambiguous. Germline V lookup: CDR1 SGDLS, CDR2 YYNGEE. CDR3 size: 15 residues. Trimming left V 4 bases short and J 2 bases short, with 13 bases between. As DNA, the CDR3 is TGTGCCAGCAGCCCCCCGTCAGATCGCAATCAGCCCCAGCATTTT. As protein: CASSPPSDRNQPQHF.

V usage is TRBV7-3 and J usage is TRBJ2-2, with TRBD2 matching over 7 bases. Trimming took 4 bases from V and 1 from J; bases not matched to a gene: 6. Germline V gives CDR1 SGHTA, CDR2 FQGTGA. The CDR3 covers 16 residues. The CDR3: CASSSPGGGNTGELFF. CDR3 coding DNA: TGTGCCAGCAGCTCCCCTGGCGGGGGGAACACCGGGGAGCTGTTTTTT.

The rearrangement joins TRBV7-7 to TRBJ2-3, with TRBD2 matching 8 bases. Germline V gene data show CDR1 as SSHAT and CDR2 as FNYEAQ (reference sequence). V was pared by 3 bases and J by 0 bases, with 11 bases of the junction left unmatched. The CDR3 extends over 18 amino acids. As DNA, the CDR3 is TGTGCCAGCAGCTTGAGGCGGTATCTAGCGGGCAGCACAGATACGCAGTATTTT. It encodes CASSLRRYLAGSTDTQYF.

This clone was counted a few times. The rearrangement joins TRBV7-2 to TRBJ1-3; tentatively, D is TRBD1 (5 bases). Trimming stripped 1 base from V and 0 bases from J, with 19 bases between. Germline CDR1 is SGHTA and CDR2 is FQGNSA. This CDR3 is built from 19 residues. The CDR3 spells CASSLDPGGTTLSGNTIYF. The DNA of the CDR3 is TGTGCCAGCAGCTTAGACCCCGGGGGGACCACCCTCTCTGGAAACACCATATATTTT.

This chain joins TRBV7-3 and TRBJ2-3; D ambiguous. The V gene's germline CDR1 is SGHTA and CDR2 FQGTGA. The V and J ends lost 2 bases and 0 bases respectively, with 6 bases between them. There are 14 residues in the CDR3. In DNA form, the CDR3 reads TGTGCCAGCAGCTTAGTACAAAGCACAGATACGCAGTATTTT. It translates to CASSLVQSTDTQYF.

The rearrangement links TRBV28 to TRBJ1-2, with D tentatively TRBD1 (6 bases). Germline CDR1 reads MDHEN; CDR2 reads SYDVKM. V lost 6 bases and J lost 8, with 16 bases in between. The CDR3 consists of 13 residues. The CDR3 loop reads CASRPPGHRGYTF. The DNA of the CDR3 is TGTGCCAGCAGACCTCCGGGACACAGAGGCTACACCTTC.

This clone was observed a single time. The rearrangement joins TRBV11-3 to TRBJ2-6; D is possibly TRBD2 (5 bases). V was clipped by 5 bases and J by 0 bases, with 17 bases between them. The germline V gene encodes CDR1 SGHNT and CDR2 YENEEA. CDR3 length: 18 residues. Written as DNA, the CDR3 is TGTGCCAGCAGCCTAAGTGCGGGCACCGACTCTGGGGCCAACGTCCTGACTTTC. Protein sequence: CASSLSAGTDSGANVLTF.

This chain links TRBV4-1 with TRBJ2-2; D unclear. The CDR3 consists of 16 residues. CDR1 is MGHRA and CDR2 is YSYEKL in the germline V gene. V was trimmed by 2 bases and J by 3 bases, leaving 13 bases between them. The DNA for the CDR3 is TGCGCCAGCAGCCAAAACAAGGGTTTCGACACCGGGGAGCTGTTTTTT. Its protein product is CASSQNKGFDTGELFF.

The chain employs TRBV19 and TRBJ2-7; D is ambiguous. CDR1 and CDR2 (germline): LNHDA, SQIVND (reference sequence). V lost 3 bases and J lost 7, with 16 bases in between. The CDR3 runs to 14 residues. The CDR3 reads CASSITGLVREQYF. The CDR3 nucleotides are TGTGCCAGTAGTATTACGGGCTTAGTGAGGGAGCAGTACTTC.

The V gene is TRBV7-3, the J gene TRBJ1-2; 8 bases fit TRBD1. The ends lost 4 bases at V and 7 bases at J; junction bases unmatched: 8. The CDR3 is made up of 14 amino acids. Germline assignment: CDR1 SGHTA and CDR2 FQGTGA. In DNA, the CDR3 is TGTGCCAGCAGCTCACTGGGACAGGACGGTGGCTACACCTTC. This encodes CASSSLGQDGGYTF.

This clone was observed once. The chain couples TRBV18 to TRBJ1-1, with D hard to call. The CDR3 has 14 residues. Looked up from germline, CDR1 is KGHSH and CDR2 is LQKENI. Deletions cut 0 bases from V and 1 base from J, with 6 bases between. The CDR3 DNA sequence: TGTGCCAGCTCACCACCGGGAGGGAACACTGAAGCTTTCTTT. This sequence encodes CASSPPGGNTEAFF.

V and J are TRBV2 and TRBJ2-5; TRBD1 or TRBD2 may be the D gene (5 bases each). V gave up 4 bases and J gave up 5 bases, with 11 bases separating them. CDR1 is SNHLY, CDR2 FYNNEI, per germline. The CDR3 runs to 13 residues. The CDR3 loop reads CASSVRDRETQYF. The CDR3 nucleotides are TGTGCCAGCAGTGTGAGGGACCGGGAGACCCAGTACTTC.

This clone was found a few times. In DNA, the CDR3 is TGTGCCAGCAGCCTATCGTCTCAGCAGTACTTC. Encoded protein: CASSLSSQQYF. The chain recombines TRBV3-1 (or the pseudogene TRBV3-2) with TRBJ2-7; D remains unclear. CDR3 length: 11 amino acids. Germline V gene lookup returns CDR1 LGHDT and CDR2 YNNKEL (reference sequence). Trimming cost V 4 bases and J 8 bases, with 9 bases left between them.

In DNA form, the CDR3 reads TGTGCCAGCAGCCTTAGCCCGGGACAGGTCTACGAGCAGTACTTC. Protein sequence: CASSLSPGQVYEQYF. J is TRBJ2-7 and V is TRBV14, with 8 nucleotides matching TRBD1. CDR1 and CDR2 from the germline V gene are SGHDN and FVKESK. The CDR3 runs to 15 residues. V trimming: 4 bases; J trimming: 3 bases; junction bases outside the gene matches: 8.

The DNA for the CDR3 is TGTGCCAGCAGAAGCAAAGGGGTAACCGGGGAGCTGTTTTTT. Amino acids: CASRSKGVTGELFF. The chain uses TRBV6-5 and TRBJ2-2, with a tentative D call TRBD1 (5 bases). Germline assignment: CDR1 MNHEY and CDR2 SVGAGI. CDR3 length: 14 amino acids. V was cut by 6 bases and J by 5 bases, with 13 bases left in between.

The rearrangement joins TRBV18 to TRBJ1-2, with D possibly TRBD1 on 5 matching bases. Germline assignment: CDR1 KGHSH and CDR2 LQKENI. V lost 3 bases and J 6 bases, leaving 14 bases between the germline ends. The CDR3 is made up of 14 amino acids. This CDR3 reads CASSPDISGHGYTF. In nucleotides, the CDR3 is TGTGCCAGCTCACCGGACATCTCGGGGCATGGCTACACCTTC.

This chain links TRBV7-9 with TRBJ2-2; TRBD2 aligns across 14 bases. This CDR3 comprises 17 residues. CDR1 SEHNR and CDR2 FQNEAQ come from the germline V gene (reference sequence). V was clipped by 5 bases and J by 4 bases; unmatched bases: 6. This CDR3 reads CASSRTSGRQGTGELFF. In nucleotides, the CDR3 is TGTGCCAGCAGCCGGACTAGCGGGAGGCAGGGCACCGGGGAGCTGTTTTTT. The full variable domain, its missing parts supplied by reference TRBV7-9 and TRBJ2-2, is DTGVSQNPRHKITKRGQNVTFRCDPISEHNRLYWYRQTLGQGPEFLTYFQNEAQLEKSRLLSDRFSAERPKGSFSTLEIQRTEQGDSAMYLCASSRTSGRQGTGELFFGEGSRLTVL.

The V call is TRBV18, the J call TRBJ1-5, with D tentatively TRBD1 (6 bases). Looked up from germline, CDR1 is KGHSH and CDR2 is LQKENI. The CDR3 sequence is 18 residues long. Trimming shortened V by 1 base and J by 2 bases, and 18 bases separated the two germline ends. CDR3 DNA sequence: TGTGCCAGCTCACCACGATCGGGGGCTGGGTTGGGCAATCAGCCCCAGCATTTT. It yields the protein CASSPRSGAGLGNQPQHF.

V usage is TRBV6-1 and J usage is TRBJ2-7; maybe TRBD2 (6 bases). In germline, CDR1 is MNHNS, CDR2 SASEGT. This CDR3 is 15 amino acids long. With 2 bases removed from V and 1 base from J, the gap between germline ends came to 12 bases. As DNA, the CDR3 is TGTGCCAGCAGTGAAAGACTAGTGGGATCCTACGAGCAGTACTTC. As protein: CASSERLVGSYEQYF.

The rearrangement uses TRBV7-9 and TRBJ1-2; weak D call: TRBD1 (6 bases). The CDR3 loop spans 16 amino acids. V was pared by 4 bases and J by 4 bases, with 19 bases between. The germline gives CDR1 SEHNR, CDR2 FQNEAQ (reference sequence). The CDR3 reads CASSSSWTAHRYGYTF. The CDR3 coding sequence is TGTGCCAGCAGCTCTAGCTGGACAGCCCACCGCTATGGCTACACCTTC.

The gene calls are TRBV28 and TRBJ2-3; 8 bases are shared with TRBD2. V dropped 10 bases and J dropped 3; count of bases not matched to a gene: 12. Germline-derived CDR1 and CDR2 are MDHEN and SYDVKM. The CDR3 covers 15 residues. This CDR3 is CATASAGVVTDTQYF. CDR3 DNA: TGTGCCACCGCCTCAGCGGGAGTCGTGACAGATACGCAGTATTTT.

This chain uses TRBV18 with TRBJ1-5; 8 bases map to TRBD1. Germline CDR1 reads KGHSH; CDR2 reads LQKENI. The V segment lost 0 bases and the J segment 3 bases; nucleotides outside the gene matches: 7. There are 17 residues in the CDR3. CDR3 region: CASSPPGGQGPNQPQHF. CDR3 sequence (DNA): TGTGCCAGCTCACCACCGGGTGGACAGGGTCCCAATCAGCCCCAGCATTTT.

This clone was counted only a few times. The V call is TRBV6-5, the J call TRBJ2-1; TRBD2 matches at 11 bases. The V gene's germline CDR1 is MNHEY and CDR2 SVGAGI. V shed 6 bases and J 3 bases; nucleotides not matched to a gene: 4. The CDR3 has 15 residues. The chain's CDR3 is CASRLTSGSYNEQFF. The CDR3 DNA sequence: TGTGCCAGCAGACTTACTAGCGGGAGCTACAATGAGCAGTTCTTC.

This clone occurred a few times. The gene calls are TRBV25-1 and TRBJ1-2, with D possibly TRBD1 on 5 matching bases. Germline V CDR1 and CDR2: MGHDK, SYGVNS. The V end lost 5 bases, the J end lost 0 bases, and 13 bases lay between the germline ends. The CDR3 sequence is 15 residues long. The CDR3 region has the DNA TGTGCCAGCAGTTCAGCCGGGACTACTAACTATGGCTACACCTTC. This encodes CASSSAGTTNYGYTF.

The chain combines TRBV19 with TRBJ1-5, with D possibly matching TRBD1 (5 bases). The CDR3 is made up of 15 amino acids. Germline CDR1 is LNHDA and CDR2 is SQIVND (reference sequence). V was trimmed by 6 bases and J by 4 bases, leaving 16 bases between them. CDR3 sequence reads: CASSPRGGGNQPQHF. CDR3 DNA sequence: TGTGCCAGTAGCCCCCGGGGCGGGGGTAATCAGCCCCAGCATTTT.